This T cell receptor (beta chain) stems from a study of control samples from healthy donors and cancer patients (dated by TCRdb to about 2020). Library method: the immunoSEQ multiplex PCR assay. Not all clones reach the TCRdb copy of this immuneACCESS table, which keeps in-frame sequences only. Checked studies attribute under half of the gap to unresolved V genes and leave the rest unexplained. This sample is represented by about 80,000 clones; over 85% of them were singletons. Jointly, the top ten make up around 5.8% of the sample. A remark on this clone: It lacks a known antigen. Per-nucleotide qualities are absent, and no much larger clonotype sits a single base away.

V drops 5 bases and J drops 2 bases, leaving 15 bases in between. CDR1 and CDR2, looked up from the germline V gene (reference sequence), are SSHAT and FNYEAQ. The CDR3 runs 15 residues from the cysteine to the phenylalanine. The entry retains the CDR3 DNA only, 45 bases that are in frame from base 1. The TCR comes from a man aged 50 to 60 in good health. The chain is encoded by TRBV7-7 joined to TRBJ2-5, with a weak D call of TRBD1 (6 bases match). Sequencing was done on a sample of blood. The CDR3 protein: CASSPAGTRQETQYF. The DNA sequence follows: TGTGCCAGCAGCCCCGCCGGGACAAGGCAAGAGACCCAGTACTTC.